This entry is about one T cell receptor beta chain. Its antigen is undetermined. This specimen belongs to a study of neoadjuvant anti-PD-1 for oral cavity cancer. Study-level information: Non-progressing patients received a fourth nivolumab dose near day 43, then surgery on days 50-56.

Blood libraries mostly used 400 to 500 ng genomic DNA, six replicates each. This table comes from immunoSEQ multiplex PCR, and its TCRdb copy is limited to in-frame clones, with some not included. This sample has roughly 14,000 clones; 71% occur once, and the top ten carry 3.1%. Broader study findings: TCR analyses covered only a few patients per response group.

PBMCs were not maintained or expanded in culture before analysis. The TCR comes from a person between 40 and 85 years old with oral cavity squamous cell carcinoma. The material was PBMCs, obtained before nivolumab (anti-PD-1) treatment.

Here the CDR3 reads CATQARTGGGYTF. CDR3 in DNA: TGTGCCACCCAAGCCCGGACCGGAGGTGGCTACACCTTC. This chain connects TRBV7-9 to TRBJ1-2, with no clear D. Germline V lookup: CDR1 SEHNR, CDR2 FQNEAQ (reference sequence). The CDR3 runs to 13 residues. Trimming left V 10 bases short and J 7 bases short, with 19 bases between.